The TCR beta chain described here comes from a study of vaccination and CD4 T cells after COVID-19. Germline-derived CDR1 and CDR2 are LNHNV and YYDKDF (reference sequence). V lost 7 bases and J 0 bases, leaving 18 bases between the germline ends. The CDR3 covers 16 residues. The assay that was used to sequence DNA from cultured CD4+ T cells was the Oncomine TCR Beta short-read assay. TCRdb called the PCR reads again in MiXCR, with one record for every CDR3 protein. The repertoire holds fewer than 30,000 distinct CDR3 sequences, with around half as singletons. Treatment reported: roughly ten-day PBMC culture with coronavirus spike peptide pools or control peptides (ViraFEST assay). Culture proceeded for less than twelve days, and CD4+ T cells were then isolated by negative selection. This clonotype was counted only a few times. What it recognizes is unknown.

This chain links TRBV15 with TRBJ2-5; weak D call: TRBD1 (6 bases). The source is a human donor who received a COVID-19 vaccine. The sequencing here drew on CD4+ T cells from blood, cultured in vitro, taken before SARS-CoV-2 vaccination. The CDR3 coding sequence is TGTGCCACCAAGGGTGTGGCAGGGGCTTACCAAGAGACCCAGTACTTC. Its translation is CATKGVAGAYQETQYF.